This entry concerns a single T cell receptor beta chain. The ends were cut back, 5 bases at V and 5 bases at J, with 16 bases in the middle. The CDR3 consists of 15 residues. CDR1 MRHNA and CDR2 SNTAGT come from the germline V gene. This sample was taken from a study of blood T cell repertoires in COVID-19. This table comes from immunoSEQ multiplex PCR, and its TCRdb copy is limited to in-frame clones, with some not included. Of under 300,000 clones listed, about nine tenths are singletons. Specimen: PBMCs or T cells enriched from blood (not recorded which). The V and J genes are TRBV6-4 and TRBJ2-1, with D maybe TRBD2 (6 bases). The receptor's source is a woman aged 25 to 39 with acute COVID-19. Here the CDR3 DNA reads TGTGCCAGCAGTAATAGCGGAGGGGAGCACAATGAGCAGTTCTTC. Its protein product is CASSNSGGEHNEQFF.